This TCR beta chain is drawn from a study of brain metastases from non-small cell lung cancer. The data were produced by immunoSEQ multiplex PCR, yet TCRdb's version contains in-frame clones alone and is incomplete. The sample consists of around 3,000 clones, roughly 88% of them appearing once. There are 15 residues in the CDR3. V shed 4 bases, J shed 5 bases, and the junction held 6 bases outside the gene matches. CDR1 is MDHEN, CDR2 SYDVKM, per germline. The clonotype was recovered from a donor at least 40 years old with non-small cell lung cancer. Sequencing was performed on primary lung tumor tissue. The chain employs TRBV28 and TRBJ2-3; 10 bases map to TRBD2. The CDR3 reads CASSSLAGYKDTQYF. The DNA of the CDR3 is TGTGCCAGCAGTTCACTAGCGGGATACAAAGATACGCAGTATTTT.